This T cell receptor (beta chain) was sequenced in a study of naive and memory T cell subsets. Adult healthy volunteers gave 2.5 ml peripheral blood for whole-blood RNA. A UMI-containing oligonucleotide was joined by 3' ligation to the TCR cDNA template. General study points: The RNA method is potentially sensitive to activation and differentiation changes.

Alpha and beta constant region primers primed reverse transcription for blood and skin samples. One entry per CDR3 protein, called by TCRdb with MiXCR from the 5' RACE reads. There are more than 20,000 distinct CDR3 sequences in the sample; roughly 4.1% occur only once, and 7.8% lies in the top ten. This CDR3 region has 15 residues. V was pared by 7 bases and J by 1 base, with 14 bases between. CDR1 and CDR2 (germline): LNHDA, SQIVND (reference sequence). This clonotype was picked up many times. The antigen remains unidentified. The V call is TRBV19, the J call TRBJ1-5; TRBD1 is a possible D gene (5 bases). The receptor comes from a male donor in good health. CDR3 protein: CASTPMRGSNQPQHF. CDR3 sequence (DNA): TGTGCCAGTACCCCCATGCGGGGGAGCAATCAGCCCCAGCATTTT. Full variable domain (remainder filled in from reference TRBV19 and TRBJ1-5): DGGITQSPKYLFRKEGQNVTLSCEQNLNHDAMYWYRQDPGQGLRLIYYSQIVNDFQKGDIAEGYSVSREKKESFPLTVTSAQKNPTAFYLCASTPMRGSNQPQHFGDGTRLSIL.